This T cell receptor beta chain is from a study of blood T cell repertoires in COVID-19. The wider study: The cDNA or gDNA used as material had been derived from T cells, B-cell-depleted T cells, or PBMCs.

The protocol was immunoSEQ multiplex PCR, while the TCRdb copy is restricted to in-frame clones and leaves out a portion. This sample yields about 200,000 clones, of which approximately 84% are seen a single time; 4.5% to 5% belongs to the top ten. Trimming cost V 1 base and J 3 bases; bases outside gene matches: 2. The CDR3 totals 15 residues. Germline V lookup: CDR1 MDHEN, CDR2 SYDVKM. Sequencing used peripheral blood. The gene calls are TRBV28 and TRBJ1-2; 10 bases fit TRBD1. This clonotype originated in a woman at least 80 years old with acute or convalescent COVID-19. CDR3 coding DNA: TGTGCCAGCAGTTTATTGGACAGGGGGTACTATGGCTACACCTTC. As protein: CASSLLDRGYYGYTF.